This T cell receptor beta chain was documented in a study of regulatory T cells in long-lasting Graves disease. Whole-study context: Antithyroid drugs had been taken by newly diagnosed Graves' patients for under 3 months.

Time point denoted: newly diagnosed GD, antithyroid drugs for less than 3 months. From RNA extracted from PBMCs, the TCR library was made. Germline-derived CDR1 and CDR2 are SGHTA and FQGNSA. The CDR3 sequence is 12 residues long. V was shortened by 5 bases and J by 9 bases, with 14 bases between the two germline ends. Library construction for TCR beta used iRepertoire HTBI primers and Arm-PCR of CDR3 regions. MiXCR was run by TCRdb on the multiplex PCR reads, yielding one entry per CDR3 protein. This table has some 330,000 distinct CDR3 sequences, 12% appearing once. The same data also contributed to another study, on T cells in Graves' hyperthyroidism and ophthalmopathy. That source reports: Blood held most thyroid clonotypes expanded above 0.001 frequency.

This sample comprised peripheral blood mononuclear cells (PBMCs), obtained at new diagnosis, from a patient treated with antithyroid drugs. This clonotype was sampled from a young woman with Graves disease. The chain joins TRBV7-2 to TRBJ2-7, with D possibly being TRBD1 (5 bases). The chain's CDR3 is CASSQTQGVQYF. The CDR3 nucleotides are TGTGCCAGCAGCCAAACCCAGGGTGTGCAGTACTTC.